The 18 T cell receptor beta chains listed next were all sequenced from one sample in a study of T-cell reconstitution after alpha-beta-depleted transplantation in children. Molecular barcoding with unique molecular identifiers was used for the TCRbeta library. TCRdb reanalysed the PCR reads using MiXCR and keeps one entry per CDR3 protein. The data show 300,000 to 400,000 distinct CDR3 sequences, 13% seen once. This material consisted of PBMCs, taken from the stem cell graft. All receptors derive from a human donor who donated a stem cell graft to a child with Fanconi anemia.

This rearrangement joins TRBV20-1 to TRBJ2-1; D perhaps matches TRBD2 (7 bases). V dropped 2 bases and J dropped 9 bases, with 14 bases sitting between them. From germline, CDR1 is DFQATT and CDR2 SNEGSKA (reference sequence). This CDR3 has 13 amino acids. The DNA of the CDR3 is TGCAGTGCTAGATCGGGGGGCAGGGTTGAGCAGTTCTTC. Amino acids: CSARSGGRVEQFF.

This clonotype was detected a few times. For the CDR3, the DNA is TGCGCCAGCAGCCAAGATGTCAGGGCGTATGGCTACACCTTC. Its translation: CASSQDVRAYGYTF. The chain joins TRBV4-1 to TRBJ1-2, with D possibly TRBD1 on 5 matching bases. The V end lost 0 bases, the J end lost 5 bases, and 10 bases lay between the germline ends. Germline V gives CDR1 MGHRA, CDR2 YSYEKL. There are 14 residues in the CDR3.

CDR3 in amino acids: CASSQDPPTGQGSPLHF. The CDR3 nucleotides are TGCGCCAGCAGCCAAGATCCGCCCACAGGCCAAGGTTCACCCCTCCACTTT. The chain joins TRBV4-3 to TRBJ1-6, with D maybe TRBD1 (5 bases). Trimming stripped 0 bases from V and 9 bases from J, with 18 bases between. CDR1 and CDR2 from the germline V gene are LGHNA and YSLEER. This CDR3 contains 17 residues.

The rearrangement joins TRBV7-2 to TRBJ2-2; 8 bases are shared with TRBD1. There are 16 residues in the CDR3. The V and J ends lost 5 bases and 0 bases, in that order; junction bases with no gene match: 5. Germline V gene sequence: CDR1 SGHTA, CDR2 FQGNSA. For the CDR3, the DNA is TGTGCCAGCAGCGTATCGACAGGGGCGAACACCGGGGAGCTGTTTTTT. This codes for CASSVSTGANTGELFF.

Only a few counts were recorded for this clonotype. The CDR3 reads CASSPSEKHHEQYV. DNA for the CDR3: TGTGCCAGCAGTCCCTCGGAGAAACACCACGAGCAGTACGTC. V gene TRBV28 combines with J gene TRBJ2-7; D ambiguous. Trimming removed 5 bases from V and 5 bases from J, with 16 bases in between. In germline, CDR1 is MDHEN, CDR2 SYDVKM. The CDR3 sequence is 14 residues long.

In its sample, this clonotype was seen a few times. This sequence joins TRBV12-3 or TRBV12-4 and TRBJ2-2; D gene uncertain. The CDR3 is 11 amino acids. Trimming took 3 bases from V and 8 from J, leaving 4 bases between them. CDR3 sequence (DNA): TGTGCCAGCAGTTTCCGGGGGGAGCTGTTTTTT. It specifies CASSFRGELFF.

The table lists this clonotype with a few counts. The V gene is TRBV18, the J gene TRBJ2-7, with 7 bases lining up with TRBD1. V was clipped by 2 bases and J by 7 bases; unmatched bases: 11. This CDR3 has 15 amino acids. The germline V gene has CDR1 KGHSH and CDR2 LQKENI. CDR3 protein: CASSPTGNRGLEQYV. The CDR3 nucleotides read TGTGCCAGCTCACCAACGGGAAATAGGGGGCTTGAGCAGTACGTC.

The chain couples TRBV12-3 or TRBV12-4 to TRBJ2-5; perhaps D is TRBD1 or TRBD2 (6 bases each). V lost 3 bases, J lost 9 bases, and 14 bases lay in between. This CDR3 is 13 amino acids long. The CDR3 coding sequence is TGTGCCAGCAGTTTTCGGGGGCCGGGGGCCCAGTACTTC. It is translated as CASSFRGPGAQYF.

This clonotype occurred a few times. V is TRBV11-2 and J is TRBJ2-7; D possibly corresponds to TRBD1 (5 bases). From germline, CDR1 is SGHAT and CDR2 FQNNGV. This CDR3 spans 15 amino acids. V was cut by 1 base and J by 3 bases, with 13 bases left in between. As DNA, the CDR3 is TGTGCCAGCAGCTTAGGGCAGGGTGGAGACTACGAGCAGTACGTC. As protein: CASSLGQGGDYEQYV.

A few counts support this clonotype. V gene TRBV5-5 combines with J gene TRBJ2-1, with 14 bases aligning to TRBD2. The V segment lost 5 bases and the J segment 5 bases; nucleotides outside the gene matches: 12. The CDR3 is 18 amino acids. Per the germline V gene, CDR1 is SGHKS and CDR2 is YYEKEE (reference sequence). As DNA, the CDR3 is TGTGCCAGCAGTGGGCAGGGACTAGCGGGGGACTTCGACAATGAGCAGTTCTTC. Translation gives CASSGQGLAGDFDNEQFF.

This clonotype was picked up a small number of times. The chain links TRBV7-3 to TRBJ2-1, with 8 bases identical to TRBD1. The J segment lost 8 bases and the V segment lost 5 bases, leaving 8 bases of the junction unmatched. This CDR3 spans 14 amino acids. CDR1 and CDR2 from the germline V gene are SGHTA and FQGTGA. The CDR3 is CASSRQTGAHEQFF. For the CDR3, the DNA is TGTGCCAGCAGCCGGCAGACAGGGGCCCATGAGCAGTTCTTC. The variable domain in full, completed from reference TRBV7-3 and TRBJ2-1, reads GAGVSQTPSNKVTEKGKYVELRCDPISGHTALYWYRQSLGQGPEFLIYFQGTGAADDSGLPNDRFFAVRPEGSVSTLKIQRTERGDSAVYLCASSRQTGAHEQFFGPGTRLTVL.

The CDR3: CASSYTGTAYTEAFF. The CDR3 DNA reads as TGCGCCAGCAGCTACACCGGGACAGCGTACACTGAAGCTTTCTTT. The chain uses TRBV5-1 and TRBJ1-1; 7 bases match TRBD1. The CDR3 has 15 residues. Germline CDR1 and CDR2: SGHRS and YFSETQ. With V trimmed by 3 bases and J by 3 bases, 8 bases remained unmatched.

This clonotype was detected once. The chain's CDR3 is CASSVGGVGTDTQYF. The CDR3 DNA follows: TGTGCCAGCAGCGTAGGGGGCGTCGGCACAGATACGCAGTATTTT. The genes are TRBV9 and TRBJ2-3, with D perhaps TRBD1 (5 bases). The CDR3 is 15 amino acids. V gave up 0 bases and J gave up 1 base, with 9 bases separating them. Per the germline V gene, CDR1 is SGDLS and CDR2 is YYNGEE. The full variable domain, in which reference TRBV9 and TRBJ2-3 provide the parts outside the CDR3, is DSGVTQTPKHLITATGQRVTLRCSPRSGDLSVYWYQQSLDQGLQFLIQYYNGEERAKGNILERFSAQQFPDLHSELNLSSLELGDSALYFCASSVGGVGTDTQYFGPGTRLTVL.

The V call is TRBV7-8, the J call TRBJ1-5, with D hard to call. The germline V gene encodes CDR1 SGHVS and CDR2 FQNEAQ. The CDR3 covers 15 residues. The germline V and J ends were trimmed by 1 base and 3 bases, with 10 bases remaining between them. The CDR3 sequence: CASSLGDSLNQPQHF. The CDR3 DNA is TGTGCCAGCAGCTTAGGGGATTCCCTCAATCAGCCCCAGCATTTT. The whole variable domain, filled in from reference TRBV7-8 and TRBJ1-5, reads GAGVSQSPRYKVAKRGQDVALRCDPISGHVSLFWYQQALGQGPEFLTYFQNEAQLDKSGLPSDRFFAERPEGSVSTLKIQRTQQEDSAVYLCASSLGDSLNQPQHFGDGTRLSIL.

The gene calls are TRBV2 and TRBJ2-1; 11 bases align to TRBD2. This CDR3 region has 15 residues. V was pared by 4 bases and J by 7 bases, with 6 bases of the junction left unmatched. CDR1 SNHLY and CDR2 FYNNEI come from the germline V gene. Here the CDR3 DNA reads TGTGCCAGCAGTGTTAGCGGGGGGGCGAGGAATGAGCAGTTCTTC. This codes for CASSVSGGARNEQFF.

This clonotype came up a few times. The rearrangement joins TRBV12-3 or TRBV12-4 to TRBJ2-1; TRBD1 matches 8 bases. After removal of 8 bases from V and 3 bases from J, the junction contained 6 bases not matched to a gene. There are 14 residues in the CDR3. Here the CDR3 reads CASLRDRNYNEQFF. The CDR3 DNA sequence: TGTGCCAGCTTGCGGGACAGGAACTACAATGAGCAGTTCTTC.

This clonotype came up a few times. The J gene is TRBJ2-5, the V gene TRBV30; D gene uncertain. Germline-derived CDR1 and CDR2 are GTSNPN and SVGIG (reference sequence). The CDR3 length is 13 residues. Trimming cost V 4 bases and J 1 base, with 10 bases left between them. CDR3 sequence: CAWTKWAQETQYF. The DNA of the CDR3 is TGTGCCTGGACTAAGTGGGCCCAAGAGACCCAGTACTTC.

The rearrangement links TRBV12-3 or TRBV12-4 to TRBJ2-7; D may be TRBD1 or TRBD2 (5 bases each). The V gene lost 7 bases and the J gene lost 5 bases, with 15 bases spanning the gap. This CDR3 has 13 amino acids. The CDR3 sequence: CASTQGPVDEQYF. The CDR3 nucleotides are TGTGCCAGCACCCAGGGACCGGTAGACGAGCAGTACTTC.